One T cell receptor (beta chain) is described in this entry. A read error may be the cause here, since a much bigger clone is one base away. The data stem from a study of T cells in Graves' hyperthyroidism and ophthalmopathy. V lost 2 bases to trimming and J lost 1 base, with 9 bases between them. This CDR3 is 15 amino acids long. Germline V gives CDR1 SGDLS, CDR2 YYNGEE. From RNA transcripts, TCR beta CDR3 regions were amplified. First-round RT-PCR of the TCR CDR3 relied on the HTBI primer set. One entry per CDR3 protein, called by TCRdb with MiXCR from the multiplex PCR reads. Of about 500,000 distinct CDR3 sequences listed, 46% are singletons.

The specimen was peripheral blood or thyroid tissue (not recorded which). This TCR was recovered from an adult woman with Graves' disease, either hyperthyroidism or ophthalmopathy (not recorded which). The gene calls are TRBV9 and TRBJ2-2; tentative D call: TRBD1 (6 bases). CDR3 DNA: TGTGCCAGCAGCGTTAGCAGGGGGAACACCGGGGAGCTGTTTTTT. It encodes CASSVSRGNTGELFF.